This T cell receptor (beta chain) was sequenced during a study of beta chain features in type 1 diabetes (dated by TCRdb to 2016 to 2018). For context, the study as a whole: Mean age, gender distribution, total cell number and subset yield were not different between patients and healthy donors. A total of some 110 million sorted cells were examined across all samples, and a strong correlation was observed between cell number per subset and RNA yield. In the study, TCRB repertoires of sorted circulating CD4+ T cell subsets from recently diagnosed type 1 diabetes patients were compared with those of matched healthy donors. Regulatory and stem cell-like memory subsets were isolated from only 8 patients and 8 healthy donors, whereas naive and central memory subsets came from all 30 or so donors.

What the authors observed across the whole study: The naive, central memory and regulatory TCRB repertoires appeared to resemble one another more closely among patients than among healthy donors. Patients with type 1 diabetes made fewer insertions and deleted more nucleotides at VDJ recombination sites, implying thymic rearrangement abnormalities. Sequencing cDNA rather than genomic DNA could over-represent highly expressing activated cells, although activation and CD3 levels did not differ between groups. HLA sub-analyses involved small numbers of individuals, so any influence of HLA type on TCRB rearrangement remained unresolved. PCR may preferentially amplify shorter templates, but because patient and control samples were amplified and corrected together, any resulting skew would affect both groups equally. A moderate but significant shortening of TCRB CDR3 length was observed in type 1 diabetes patients in all four CD4+ subsets.

A note on this clone: This receptor's antigen is unknown. No much larger clonotype is one base removed from it; base qualities were not supplied.

All of the isolated RNA was reverse transcribed with the High Capacity cDNA Reverse Transcription Kit, so expressed TCRB transcripts were sequenced. Deep immunoSEQ sequencing was performed on naive, central memory and regulatory T cell samples, with an average of approximately 4 million total reads per sample. Sorted cells were lysed in RLT buffer and RNA was extracted with DNase-treated RNeasy Micro or Mini kits, depending on cell number. Each cell subset was processed separately to prevent cross-contamination, with patient and healthy donor samples processed together. The immunoSEQ multiplex PCR was used to amplify TCRB sequences from cDNA, yielding 87-bp fragments that span the CDR3 region. Sequencing of the amplicons was performed on the Illumina HiSeq platform. In the paper's pipeline: Synthetic template baselines were used to correct PCR bias computationally, reads within Hamming distance 2 were collapsed, and singletons that could not be merged were discarded. Reads were aligned against IMGT to assign V, D and J genes, CDR3 length and insertions or deletions at six rearrangement sites. Within each subset, clonotype counts were normalized to the number of sorted cells before true diversity and Gini coefficients were calculated with the tcR R package. The overlap coefficient, calculated on TCRB nucleotide sequences, was used to quantify repertoire sharing. Out-of-frame TCRB sequences from naive cells were analyzed to stand in for the pre-selection repertoire. Here the immuneACCESS table is served through TCRdb, limited to in-frame sequences with V and J called. Missing clones are a known gap in these copies; in checked studies unresolved V genes cover under half, and the rest lacks a known reason. That table furnishes V, J and clone size, whereas the DNA furnished D and trimming. In all, the sample holds over 700,000 clones, and 17% of those were seen once. The ten top clones hold around 0.02% of the sample.

Spanning cysteine to phenylalanine, the CDR3 consists of 15 amino acids. Only the CDR3 part of the read is kept: 45 bases, read in frame from the first base. In the germline V gene, CDR1 corresponds to MDHEN and CDR2 to SYDVKM. The germline V and J ends show losses of 8 bases and 1 base respectively, and no gene match explains 7 bases of the junction. Each donor gave one peripheral blood draw, averaging approximately 120 mL, which was collected into heparinised tubes. Using a panel that included CD45RO, CCR7, CD25, CD127, CD95 and CD27, naive, central memory, regulatory and stem cell-like memory CD4+ T cells were sorted on a BD FACSAria II. A purity above 98% was achieved for all sorted populations. PBMCs were isolated immediately by Lymphoprep density gradient centrifugation and stained directly without culture. To minimize batch effects, samples were stained and sorted in pairs, one healthy donor with one patient per experiment.

The chain couples TRBV28 to TRBJ2-2, with 7 bases matching TRBD2. Specimen: naive CD4+ T cells from blood. The cell subset or site label for this specimen denotes: true naive CD4+ T cells. The TCR comes from a woman aged 18-29 years in good health. The encoded CDR3 is CASLRGGRNTGELFF. The nucleotide sequence reads TGTGCCAGCCTCCGCGGGGGAAGGAACACCGGGGAGCTGTTTTTT.